The clone carrying this T cell receptor beta chain was seen more than once but under ten times. Its target is not known. The data were obtained in a study of shared clonotypes between healthy human individuals. This CDR3 has 14 residues. Trimming pared 0 bases from V and 6 bases from J, leaving 9 bases between. The V gene's germline CDR1 is GTSNPN and CDR2 SVGIG (reference sequence). General observations from the study: Clonotype sharing levels among donors were expected to vary with sequencing depth. Roughly 5% of naive CD4 clonotypes were common to a few donors.

An even split of each subset's genomic DNA across several immunoSEQ plates was performed. TCRdb's copy holds only in-frame clones and misses some; the assay was immunoSEQ multiplex PCR. The profile covers around 2,100,000 clones, with over 85% appearing a single time and roughly 1% taken by the ten largest. CD45RO-negative, CCR7-selected cells formed the naive CD8 fraction, which excluded terminally differentiated effector memory CD45RA+ cells. J is TRBJ1-6 and V is TRBV30; no reliable D call. Sequencing was done on a sample of naive CD8+ T cells sorted from blood. The receptor was derived from a young man in good health. The chain's CDR3 is CAWSVGLFNSPLHF. CDR3 DNA sequence: TGTGCCTGGAGTGTTGGACTTTTTAATTCACCCCTCCACTTT.